The clone carrying this T cell receptor (beta chain) occurred many times. Its antigen remains unknown. Sequenced by immunoSEQ multiplex PCR; TCRdb stores in-frame clones only, minus some. The sample offers roughly 25,000 clones and no singletons, the top ten holding 24%. This entry belongs to a study of T cell clonality in common variable immunodeficiency. Study-wide results and limits: Reportedly, TCR beta sequences from common variable immunodeficiency showed fewer deletions and N-nucleotide insertions. Fewer TCRbeta clones were shared among CVID subjects than controls.

Patients had low serum IgG, IgA and/or IgM and specific antibody deficiency. Patients and controls were mostly of Caucasian heritage. The clonotype originates from a human donor with common variable immunodeficiency. Sequencing was performed on peripheral blood mononuclear cells.

CDR3 bases read: TGTGCCAGCAGCCAAAGCATGACAGGGAGAACG. Translated, it gives CASSQSMTGRT. The complete CDR3 protein is CASSQSMTGRTQYF. The rearrangement joins TRBV5-4 to TRBJ2-3, with 7 bases identical to TRBD1. With the read ending 3 residues before the CDR3 end, the germline J gene is used to fill in that end. This CDR3 is built from 14 residues. Germline V CDR1 and CDR2: SGHNT, YYREEE (reference sequence).